This T cell receptor beta chain is drawn from a study of shared clonotypes between healthy human individuals. Sequencing was performed with immunoSEQ multiplex PCR; in TCRdb, only in-frame clones are kept and a portion is missing. The repertoire holds roughly 2.6 million clones, with just over 90% as singletons. Study outcomes and limitations: Generation probability values for non-shared clonotypes were lower than those for clonotypes shared by all four donors. A small donor pool kept down the genetic and exposure-history diversity that was represented.

The length of the CDR3 is 17 residues. The V segment lost 4 bases and the J segment 3 bases; nucleotides outside the gene matches: 9. Germline V CDR1 and CDR2: SGDLS, YYNGEE. This clone was observed a single time. Its antigen is unknown. The receptor's source is a man between 18 and 35 years old in good health. The sequencing sample was made of naive CD4+ T cells sorted from blood. Subset defined: CD45RA+ positively selected. The V call is TRBV9, the J call TRBJ2-7; 14 bases agree with TRBD2. This CDR3 is CASSLGTSGGPLYEQYF. CDR3 nucleotide sequence: TGTGCCAGCAGCTTAGGGACTAGCGGGGGCCCCCTCTACGAGCAGTACTTC.